This entry lists 4 T cell receptor beta chains sequenced from one sample in a study of T-cell memory formation after mild COVID-19. TCRdb re-derived calls from the 5' RACE reads in MiXCR, one entry per CDR3 protein. This sample yields 560,000 or so distinct CDR3 sequences, of which approximately 15% are seen a single time; about 7.5% belongs to the top ten. Sequenced material: PBMCs or a T cell subset sorted from them (not recorded which). These receptors originate from an adult woman who had mild COVID-19 (a few samples of this study predate the infection). Cell type and time point are not known.

The rearrangement links TRBV20-1 to TRBJ1-1; D unresolved. Looked up from germline, CDR1 is DFQATT and CDR2 is SNEGSKA (reference sequence). Trimming cost V 2 bases and J 10 bases, with 17 bases left between them. CDR3 length: 13 residues. CDR3 coding DNA: TGCAGTGCTAGACCTAATACGGAGTTTGTAGCTTTCTTT. Its protein is CSARPNTEFVAFF.

The chain employs TRBV7-2 and TRBJ1-5; TRBD1 might be the D (5 bases). Trimming removed 0 bases at V and 2 bases at J, with 14 bases between. This CDR3 comprises 17 residues. CDR1 and CDR2 from the germline V gene are SGHTA and FQGNSA. For the CDR3, the DNA is TGTGCCAGCAGCTTAGCGGGGGTAGGCGTACGCAATCAGCCCCAGCATTTT. This sequence encodes CASSLAGVGVRNQPQHF.

This clonotype was seen more than once but under ten times. The chain carries TRBV29-1 and TRBJ1-1; perhaps TRBD1 as D (5 bases). Germline V CDR1 and CDR2: SQVTM, ANQGSEA. V was pared by 4 bases and J by 0 bases, with 9 bases between. The length of the CDR3 is 13 residues. DNA for the CDR3: TGCAGCGTTGGACAGACCATGAACACTGAAGCTTTCTTT. Translated: CSVGQTMNTEAFF.

At least ten counts were recorded for this clonotype. V usage is TRBV12-3 or TRBV12-4 and J usage is TRBJ1-1; possibly TRBD1 for D (6 bases). The CDR3 runs to 12 residues. V lost 5 bases, J lost 6 bases, and 10 bases lay in between. The CDR3, as DNA: TGTGCCAGCAGTCCAGGACAGCCTGAAGCTTTCTTT. Its protein product is CASSPGQPEAFF.